The 3 T cell receptor beta chains presented below share a single source sample, sequenced in a study of radiotherapy plus CTLA-4 blockade in lung cancer. The repertoire was sequenced with immunoSEQ multiplex PCR; TCRdb's copy has only in-frame clones and lacks some. The sample lists approximately 60,000 clones; approximately 75% were seen once. This material consisted of peripheral blood, taken from a patient treated with radiotherapy plus ipilimumab. The receptor set was obtained from a human donor with non-small cell lung cancer who had a complete response to radiotherapy plus ipilimumab.

V and J are TRBV5-6 and TRBJ2-3, with 9 bases that match TRBD2. V shed 6 bases and J 1 base; nucleotides not matched to a gene: 9. Germline CDR1 reads SGHDT; CDR2 reads YYEEEE. The CDR3 runs to 16 residues. CDR3 nucleotide sequence: TGTGCCAGCATCCGATCACCTAGCGGGGGCACAGATACGCAGTATTTT. Residues: CASIRSPSGGTDTQYF.

V is TRBV5-5 and J is TRBJ1-2; TRBD1 matches at 8 bases. The CDR3 has 13 amino acids. Germline CDR1 is SGHKS and CDR2 is YYEKEE (reference sequence). With 4 bases clipped from V and 5 bases from J, the junction kept 4 bases outside the gene matches. The CDR3 sequence: CASSPQGGYGYTF. CDR3 coding DNA: TGTGCCAGCAGCCCACAGGGGGGATATGGCTACACCTTC.

V gene TRBV19 combines with J gene TRBJ2-5, with D unclear. The CDR3 totals 15 residues. CDR1 LNHDA and CDR2 SQIVND come from the germline V gene (reference sequence). Deletions cut 3 bases from V and 3 bases from J, with 14 bases between. The CDR3 DNA sequence: TGTGCCAGTAGTATTCGGTCCACCCGGAAAGAGACCCAGTACTTC. This translates into CASSIRSTRKETQYF.